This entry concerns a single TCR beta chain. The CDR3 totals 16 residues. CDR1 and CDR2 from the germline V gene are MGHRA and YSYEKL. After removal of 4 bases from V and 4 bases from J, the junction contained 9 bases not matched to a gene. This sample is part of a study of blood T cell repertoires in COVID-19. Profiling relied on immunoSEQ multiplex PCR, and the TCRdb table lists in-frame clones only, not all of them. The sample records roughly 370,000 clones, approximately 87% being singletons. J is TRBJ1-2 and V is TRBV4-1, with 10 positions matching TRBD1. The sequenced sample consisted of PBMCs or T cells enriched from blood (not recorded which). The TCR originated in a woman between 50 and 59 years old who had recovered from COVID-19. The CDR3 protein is CASSRAGTGDSYGYTF. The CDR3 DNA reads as TGCGCCAGCAGCCGAGCAGGGACAGGGGATTCCTATGGCTACACCTTC.